This record looks at one T cell receptor beta chain sequence and its context. The sample originates from a study of blood T cell repertoires in COVID-19. Study information: PBMCs, B-cell-depleted T cells, or T cells were the source of the cDNA or gDNA that made up the material.

The CDR3 is made up of 13 amino acids. Trimming took 4 bases from V and 6 from J, leaving 14 bases between them. Per germline, CDR1 SQVTM and CDR2 ANQGSEA. Per the authors' pipeline: Using reference gene primer amplification, nucleated cell counts were estimated. The protocol was immunoSEQ multiplex PCR, while the TCRdb copy is restricted to in-frame clones and leaves out a portion. The V and J calls and clone size are taken from that table; D and trimming were inferred from the DNA. The table records 150,000 to 200,000 clones, 86% of them present only once. The TCR comes from a man between 18 and 35 years old with acute or convalescent COVID-19. The chain carries TRBV29-1 and TRBJ2-3; D ambiguous. The sample taken for sequencing was peripheral blood. CDR3 in DNA: TGCAGCGTTGTTCCACGCGAGGAGGATACGCAGTATTTT. It is translated as CSVVPREEDTQYF.